The 6 T cell receptor beta chains below were found in one sample sequenced in a study of control samples from healthy donors and cancer patients (dated by TCRdb to the early 2020s). The library was obtained by the immunoSEQ multiplex PCR assay. This is the immuneACCESS table as TCRdb keeps it, with only in-frame sequences that have V and J called. A part of the clones is gone; compared with another copy, unresolved V genes explain less than half, and the rest is unexplained. Recorded for this sample are approximately 120,000 clones; over 75% of them occurred a single time. The ten largest clones capture around 1.7% of the sample. Source material: blood. The receptors stem from a man aged 18 to 29 in good health.

CDR3 DNA sequence: TGTGCCAGCAGCCAAGTAGACCAACCGCGGAACCAGTACTTC. Protein product: CASSQVDQPRNQYF. This sequence joins TRBV3-1 (or the pseudogene TRBV3-2) and TRBJ2-5; D uncertain. The CDR3 length is 14 residues. Germline-derived CDR1 and CDR2 are LGHDT and YNNKEL (reference sequence). V gave up 1 base and J gave up 10 bases, with 16 bases separating them.

The rearrangement joins TRBV27 to TRBJ1-2; D gene uncertain. The CDR3 is 14 residues long. The germline V gene has CDR1 MNHEY and CDR2 SMNVEV (reference sequence). Trimming left V 6 bases short and J 2 bases short, with 13 bases between. The CDR3 region is CASSPPGTNYGYTF. The DNA for the CDR3 is TGTGCCAGCAGCCCTCCCGGAACCAACTATGGCTACACCTTC.

The chain has TRBV25-1 and TRBJ1-5; no clear D. CDR3 size: 13 residues. Trimming cost V 3 bases and J 3 bases, with 6 bases left between them. The germline V gene encodes CDR1 MGHDK and CDR2 SYGVNS. In DNA form, the CDR3 reads TGTGCCAGCAGTGACGGACTCAATCAGCCCCAGCATTTT. This gives the protein CASSDGLNQPQHF.

The gene calls are TRBV27 and TRBJ1-1; perhaps TRBD1 as D (6 bases). Germline V gene lookup returns CDR1 MNHEY and CDR2 SMNVEV (reference sequence). The CDR3 extends over 17 amino acids. V was shortened by 3 bases and J by 3 bases, with 20 bases between the two germline ends. CDR3 nucleotide sequence: TGTGCCAGCAGTTTCCCACCGTCCACAGGGAGGGACACTGAAGCTTTCTTT. This gives the protein CASSFPPSTGRDTEAFF.

There are a few counts of this clone. This sequence joins TRBV6-5 and TRBJ1-5; 11 bases agree with TRBD1. The CDR3 runs 15 residues. Per germline, CDR1 MNHEY and CDR2 SVGAGI. V trimming: 6 bases; J trimming: 9 bases; junction bases outside the gene matches: 10. CDR3 protein: CASSPTGTGGPPQHF. CDR3 sequence (DNA): TGTGCCAGCAGCCCGACCGGGACAGGGGGTCCGCCCCAGCATTTT.

This CDR3 reads CASSPRQGWQPQHF. The CDR3 DNA follows: TGTGCCAGCAGCCCTAGACAGGGATGGCAGCCCCAGCATTTT. The chain couples TRBV7-2 to TRBJ1-5; 7 nucleotides agree with TRBD1. Germline assignment: CDR1 SGHTA and CDR2 FQGNSA. With V trimmed by 5 bases and J by 7 bases, 8 bases remained unmatched. CDR3 length: 14 residues.